The clone carrying this T cell receptor (beta chain) was recorded many times. Its antigen is currently unknown. The data were taken from a study of T cells in Graves' hyperthyroidism and ophthalmopathy. Study-wide results and caveats: A model of 13 V-J features distinguished ophthalmopathy from stable hyperthyroidism.

Stable hyperthyroidism: no ophthalmopathy progression over 18 months of follow-up. Hyperthyroidism, newly diagnosed and lasting under 2 months, affected patients aged 18 to 65. Regions amplified from RNA transcripts were the TCR beta CDR3 regions. TCR CDR3 underwent first-round RT-PCR with the HTBI primer set. TCRdb reprocessed the multiplex PCR reads via MiXCR and lists one record per CDR3 protein. There are about 720,000 distinct CDR3 sequences in the sample; about 17% occur only once, and 8.4% lies in the top ten. Germline V gives CDR1 SNHLY, CDR2 FYNNEI. The ends were cut back, 6 bases at V and 5 bases at J, with 15 bases in the middle. The CDR3 runs 14 residues.

The chain employs TRBV2 and TRBJ2-3; D is possibly TRBD2 (6 bases). The sample comprised blood. This receptor was obtained from a man aged 18 to 29 with Graves' hyperthyroidism. In DNA, the CDR3 is TGTGCCAGCAGGGGGAGGCCCCCAGGAGATACGCAGTATTTT. Its translation: CASRGRPPGDTQYF.